This T cell receptor (beta chain) was captured by sequencing in a study of read filtering for tumor transcriptome and immune sequencing. Study in general: TCR-mapped reads were about 4 to 10.27 million with IR-seq versus roughly 85 to 1,400 with RNA-seq.

The library was built from about 0.4 ug RNA with molecular barcoded adaptors for alpha/delta and beta/gamma chains. TCRdb independently ran MiXCR on the reads; one entry per CDR3 protein. Of 90,000 to 95,000 distinct CDR3 sequences in the sample, 20% to 25% were seen once. The table lists this clonotype with many counts. Trimming removed 4 bases at V and 4 bases at J, with 10 bases between. The CDR3 consists of 12 residues. Germline values: CDR1 SQVTM, CDR2 ANQGSEA. The chain uses TRBV29-1 and TRBJ1-2; no reliable D call. The material sequenced was a population of CD138-negative cells sorted from bone marrow. The TCR was taken from a donor over 35 with multiple myeloma. CDR3 loop: CSVGKGPYGYTF. Written as DNA, the CDR3 is TGCAGCGTTGGAAAAGGACCCTATGGCTACACCTTC. Based on the CDR3 plus reference TRBV29-1 and TRBJ1-2, the full variable domain is SAVISQKPSRDICQRGTSLTIQCQVDSQVTMMFWYRQQPGQSLTLIATANQGSEATYESGFVIDKFPISRPNLTFSTLTVSNMSPEDSSIYLCSVGKGPYGYTFGSGTRLTVV.